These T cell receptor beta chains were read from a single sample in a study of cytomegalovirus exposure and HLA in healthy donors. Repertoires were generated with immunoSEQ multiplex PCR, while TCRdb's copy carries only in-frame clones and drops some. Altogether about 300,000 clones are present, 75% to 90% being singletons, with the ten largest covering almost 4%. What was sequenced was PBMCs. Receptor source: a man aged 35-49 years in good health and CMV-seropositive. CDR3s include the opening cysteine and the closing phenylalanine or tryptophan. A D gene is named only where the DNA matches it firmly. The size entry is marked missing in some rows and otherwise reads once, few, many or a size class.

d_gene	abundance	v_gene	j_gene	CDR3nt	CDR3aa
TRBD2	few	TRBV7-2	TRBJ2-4	TGTGCCAGCAGCTTCCCGACTAGCGGGAGGCCTCTAGCCAAAAACATTCAGTACTTC	CASSFPTSGRPLAKNIQYF
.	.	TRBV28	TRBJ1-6	TGTGCCAGCAGTTCCCGGGGAATAAGTAATTCACCCCTCCACTTT	CASSSRGISNSPLHF
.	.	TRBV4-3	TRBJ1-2	TGCGCCAGCAGCCAAGAACCCGCCGGACAGCACCCGTCGGATGGCTACACCTTC	CASSQEPAGQHPSDGYTF
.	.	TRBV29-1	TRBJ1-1	TGCAGCCTTGGGGGGGAAGGCACTGAAGCTTTCTTT	CSLGGEGTEAFF
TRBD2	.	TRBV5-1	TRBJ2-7	TGCGCCAGCAGCTTGGTGGGGGGCGGGAGGGCCTACGAGCAGTACTTC	CASSLVGGGRAYEQYF
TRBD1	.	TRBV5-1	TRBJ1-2	TGCGCCAGCAGCCCAGACCGGGACAGGGAGTTTTATGGCTACACCTTC	CASSPDRDREFYGYTF
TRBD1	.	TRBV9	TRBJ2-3	TGTGCCAGCAGCTCGAAAGGGGGCTCGATGACAGATACGCAGTATTTT	CASSSKGGSMTDTQYF
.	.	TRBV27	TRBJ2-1	TGTGCCAGCAGTTTGGTGGGTGGGCCCTACAATGAGCAGTTCTTC	CASSLVGGPYNEQFF
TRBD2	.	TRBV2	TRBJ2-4	TGTGCCAGCAGTGAAGGGCTAGCGGTAGCCAAAAACATTCAGTACTTC	CASSEGLAVAKNIQYF
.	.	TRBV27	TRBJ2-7	TGTGCCAGCAGTATCTCGGGACTGAGGACCTTATACGAGCAGTACTTC	CASSISGLRTLYEQYF
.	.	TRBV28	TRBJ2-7	TGTGCCAGCAGTTTATGGCGGGACAGACTCGAGCAGTACTTC	CASSLWRDRLEQYF
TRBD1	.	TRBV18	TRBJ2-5	TGTGCCAGCTCACTCGGACAGGGTCAAGAGACCCAGTACTTC	CASSLGQGQETQYF
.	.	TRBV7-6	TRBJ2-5	TGTGCCAGCAGCTTAGATATAAGGAGCGAGGTGCGAGAGACCCAGTACTTC	CASSLDIRSEVRETQYF
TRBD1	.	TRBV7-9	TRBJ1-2	TGTTCCAGCAGCTTAGCGGGACAGGGCGCTACGCTGGGCTATGGCTACACCTTC	CSSSLAGQGATLGYGYTF
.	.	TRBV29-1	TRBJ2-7	TGCAGCGTTGAAGTCGGGGACGAGCAGTACTTC	CSVEVGDEQYF
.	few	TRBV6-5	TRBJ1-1	TGTGCCAGCAGCAAGAACACTGAAGCTTTCTTT	CASSKNTEAFF
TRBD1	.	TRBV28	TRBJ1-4	TGTGCCAGCAGTTCGCCGGGACAGGGGCAATTTAATGAAAAACTGTTTTTT	CASSSPGQGQFNEKLFF
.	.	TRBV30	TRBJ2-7	TGTGCCTGGAGTGCGACATCGGACTCCTACGAGCAGTACTTC	CAWSATSDSYEQYF
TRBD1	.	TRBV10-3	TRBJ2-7	TGTGCCATCAGCGATCCGGGACAGGTTTCCTACGAGCAGTACTTC	CAISDPGQVSYEQYF
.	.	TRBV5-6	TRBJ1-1	TGTGCCAGCAGCTTGAATCGGGAGGAAGCTTTCTTT	CASSLNREEAFF
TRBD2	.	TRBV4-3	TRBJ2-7	TGCGCCAGCAGCCAAGATCAAAGGCTAGCGGGAGTCGAGCAGTACTTC	CASSQDQRLAGVEQYF
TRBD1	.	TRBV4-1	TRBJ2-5	TGCGCCAGCAGCCCAGGACAGGCGCAAGAGACCCAGTACTTC	CASSPGQAQETQYF
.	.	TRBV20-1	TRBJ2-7	TGCAGTGCTAATACTATGGGCGAGCAGTACTTC	CSANTMGEQYF
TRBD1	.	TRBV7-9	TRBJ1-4	TGTGCCAGCAGCCCCGGGACAGGGAATGAAAAACTGTTTTTT	CASSPGTGNEKLFF
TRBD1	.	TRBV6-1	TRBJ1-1	TGTGCCAGCAGTGAAGACAGGGGGCGCGTCACTGAAGCTTTCTTT	CASSEDRGRVTEAFF
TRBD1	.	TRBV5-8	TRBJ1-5	TGTGCCAGCAGCTTCGGACAGGCTAATCAGCCCCAGCATTTT	CASSFGQANQPQHF
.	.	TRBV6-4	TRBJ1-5	TGTGCCAGCAGTGAACAGGGCGGTCAGCCCCAGCATTTT	CASSEQGGQPQHF
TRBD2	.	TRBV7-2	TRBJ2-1	TGTGCCAGCAGTCCTAGAGGGACTAGCGGGGCTGCCTACAATGAGCAGTTCTTC	CASSPRGTSGAAYNEQFF
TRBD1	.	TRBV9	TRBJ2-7	TGTGCCAGCAGCCCGTCGGGACAGGCCAATATCTACGAGCAGTACTTC	CASSPSGQANIYEQYF